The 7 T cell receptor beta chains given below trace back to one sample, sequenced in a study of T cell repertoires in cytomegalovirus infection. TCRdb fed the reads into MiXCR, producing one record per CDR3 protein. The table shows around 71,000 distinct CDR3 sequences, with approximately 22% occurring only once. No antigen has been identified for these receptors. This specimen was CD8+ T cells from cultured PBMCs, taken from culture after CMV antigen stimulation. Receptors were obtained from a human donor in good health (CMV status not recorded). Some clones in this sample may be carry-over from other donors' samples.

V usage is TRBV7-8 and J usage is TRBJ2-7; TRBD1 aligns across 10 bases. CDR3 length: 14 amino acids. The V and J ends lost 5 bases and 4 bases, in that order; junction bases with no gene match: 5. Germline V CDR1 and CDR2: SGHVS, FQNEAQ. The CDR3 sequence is CASSDGTGEYEQYF. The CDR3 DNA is TGTGCCAGCAGCGACGGGACAGGGGAATACGAGCAGTACTTC.

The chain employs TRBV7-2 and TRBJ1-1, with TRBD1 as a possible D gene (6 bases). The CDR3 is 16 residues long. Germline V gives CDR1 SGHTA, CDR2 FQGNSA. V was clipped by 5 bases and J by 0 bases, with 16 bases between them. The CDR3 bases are TGTGCCAGCAGCCCCGGGACATTTTTCATGAACACTGAAGCTTTCTTT. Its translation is CASSPGTFFMNTEAFF.

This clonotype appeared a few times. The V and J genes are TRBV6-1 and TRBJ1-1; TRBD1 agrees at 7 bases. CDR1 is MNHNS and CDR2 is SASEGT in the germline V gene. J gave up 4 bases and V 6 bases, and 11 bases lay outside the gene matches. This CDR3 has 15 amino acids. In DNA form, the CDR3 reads TGTGCCAGCAGCTGGCCTGGCAGGGACAGCACTGAAGCTTTCTTT. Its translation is CASSWPGRDSTEAFF.

CDR3 coding DNA: TGTGCCAGCAGCGATGGCAAGACAGAATTGAACACTGAAGCTTTCTTT. It is translated as CASSDGKTELNTEAFF. The rearrangement links TRBV7-6 to TRBJ1-1; maybe TRBD1 (5 bases). Looked up from germline, CDR1 is SGHVS and CDR2 is FNYEAQ. The V end was cut by 5 bases, the J end by 0 bases, with 16 bases between. The CDR3 contains 16 residues.

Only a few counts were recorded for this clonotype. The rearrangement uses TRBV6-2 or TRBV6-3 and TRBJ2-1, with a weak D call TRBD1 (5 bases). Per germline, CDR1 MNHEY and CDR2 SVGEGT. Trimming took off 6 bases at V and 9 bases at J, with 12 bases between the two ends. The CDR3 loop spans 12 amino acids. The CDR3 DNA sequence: TGTGCCAGCAGACGGCAGGGAACTGAGCAGTTCTTC. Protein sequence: CASRRQGTEQFF.

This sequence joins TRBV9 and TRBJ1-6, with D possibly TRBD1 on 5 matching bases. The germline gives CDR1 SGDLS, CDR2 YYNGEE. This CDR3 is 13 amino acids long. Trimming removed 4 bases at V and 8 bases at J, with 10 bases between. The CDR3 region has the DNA TGTGCCAGCAGCTCCCCAGGGTATTCACCCCTCCACTTT. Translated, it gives CASSSPGYSPLHF.

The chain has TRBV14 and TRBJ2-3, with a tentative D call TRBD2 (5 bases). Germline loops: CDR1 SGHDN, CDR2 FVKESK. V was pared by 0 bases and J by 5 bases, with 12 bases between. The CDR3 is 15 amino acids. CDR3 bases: TGTGCCAGCAGCCAAGAGTCTAGCTGGAGAGATACGCAGTATTTT. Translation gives CASSQESSWRDTQYF.